Included here is one T cell receptor (beta chain) sequence, with context. This clone was recorded a few times. No antigen is known for it. Nothing much larger sits one base from this clone, and base qualities are not available. The T-cell fraction in tumor and uninvolved lung tissue was provided by TCR sequencing with the immunoSEQ assay. On the study's bioinformatics: In the survival analysis, patients were divided into a high T-cell fraction group (upper tertile) and a low T-cell fraction group (lower two tertiles), and the two groups were compared using a log-rank test. A signed-rank test was used to test differences in T-cell fraction between paired tumor and uninvolved lung samples. In TCRdb, the immuneACCESS table is reduced to in-frame sequences with V and J assigned. These tables do not hold every clone; where another copy was compared, an unresolved V gene accounts for under half, and the others remain unexplained. V and J calls and clone size are given by that table; D and trimming were obtained from the DNA. A total of roughly 7,100 clones appear in this sample, 74% of them only once. Of the sample, around 8% is held by the ten largest clones.

The data were obtained in a study of tumor-infiltrating lymphocytes in localized non-small cell lung cancer (dated by TCRdb to the early 2020s). Study-wide context: The cohort covered several histologies, both smokers and never-smokers, and patients whose samples were collected after neoadjuvant chemotherapy. Resected tumor tissue and uninvolved lung tissue described as non-adjacent to the tumor were contributed by each patient, with both tissues obtained from the same patient. TCR sequencing was one of several integrated assays, alongside flow cytometry, multiplex immunofluorescence, RNA-seq, exome sequencing and proteomics, applied to the same patients. The overall ICON cohort comprised 160 or so surgical patients with localized non-small cell lung cancer whose tumors were resected. A total of about 59 patients were part of the paired comparison of immunoSEQ T-cell fraction between tumor and uninvolved lung. The full study reports these points: Assay coverage varied across patients depending on available tissue quantity, so only a subset of the cohort had TCR sequencing. Consistent with immunofluorescence CD3 counts, TCRbeta sequencing supported greater T cell infiltration in tumors than in uninvolved lung tissue. Because different assays used different pieces of the same tissue, intratumor heterogeneity could not be separated from technical variation. No difference in TCR-derived T-cell fraction was observed between the flow cytometry-defined immunotypes IM1 (good prognosis) and IM2 (poor prognosis).

Enrollment in ICON was initiated in early 2016, and the last patient was enrolled in late 2018. From a subcohort of some 80 patients, fresh tumor and matched uninvolved tissue were collected for in-depth immune analyses, including TCR sequencing. DNA isolated from bulk tissue, without cell sorting, was used for TCR sequencing. The sequence was collected from a human donor with non-small cell lung cancer. The sequenced sample was uninvolved lung tissue not adjacent to the tumor.

The CDR3 protein: CASSQVILAGGMNTQYF. The bases read TGTGCCAGCAGCCAAGTTATACTAGCGGGAGGGATGAATACGCAGTATTTT. The sequence links TRBV4-2 to TRBJ2-3, with 13 junctional bases fitting TRBD2. Trimming accounts for 1 base at V and 7 bases at J, while the number of junction bases matched to no gene is 8. As encoded in the germline V gene, CDR1 is LGHNA while CDR2 is YNFKEQ. There are 17 amino acids in the CDR3, from cysteine to phenylalanine inclusive. Left in the record is the CDR3 DNA by itself, 51 bases read in frame from the first base.